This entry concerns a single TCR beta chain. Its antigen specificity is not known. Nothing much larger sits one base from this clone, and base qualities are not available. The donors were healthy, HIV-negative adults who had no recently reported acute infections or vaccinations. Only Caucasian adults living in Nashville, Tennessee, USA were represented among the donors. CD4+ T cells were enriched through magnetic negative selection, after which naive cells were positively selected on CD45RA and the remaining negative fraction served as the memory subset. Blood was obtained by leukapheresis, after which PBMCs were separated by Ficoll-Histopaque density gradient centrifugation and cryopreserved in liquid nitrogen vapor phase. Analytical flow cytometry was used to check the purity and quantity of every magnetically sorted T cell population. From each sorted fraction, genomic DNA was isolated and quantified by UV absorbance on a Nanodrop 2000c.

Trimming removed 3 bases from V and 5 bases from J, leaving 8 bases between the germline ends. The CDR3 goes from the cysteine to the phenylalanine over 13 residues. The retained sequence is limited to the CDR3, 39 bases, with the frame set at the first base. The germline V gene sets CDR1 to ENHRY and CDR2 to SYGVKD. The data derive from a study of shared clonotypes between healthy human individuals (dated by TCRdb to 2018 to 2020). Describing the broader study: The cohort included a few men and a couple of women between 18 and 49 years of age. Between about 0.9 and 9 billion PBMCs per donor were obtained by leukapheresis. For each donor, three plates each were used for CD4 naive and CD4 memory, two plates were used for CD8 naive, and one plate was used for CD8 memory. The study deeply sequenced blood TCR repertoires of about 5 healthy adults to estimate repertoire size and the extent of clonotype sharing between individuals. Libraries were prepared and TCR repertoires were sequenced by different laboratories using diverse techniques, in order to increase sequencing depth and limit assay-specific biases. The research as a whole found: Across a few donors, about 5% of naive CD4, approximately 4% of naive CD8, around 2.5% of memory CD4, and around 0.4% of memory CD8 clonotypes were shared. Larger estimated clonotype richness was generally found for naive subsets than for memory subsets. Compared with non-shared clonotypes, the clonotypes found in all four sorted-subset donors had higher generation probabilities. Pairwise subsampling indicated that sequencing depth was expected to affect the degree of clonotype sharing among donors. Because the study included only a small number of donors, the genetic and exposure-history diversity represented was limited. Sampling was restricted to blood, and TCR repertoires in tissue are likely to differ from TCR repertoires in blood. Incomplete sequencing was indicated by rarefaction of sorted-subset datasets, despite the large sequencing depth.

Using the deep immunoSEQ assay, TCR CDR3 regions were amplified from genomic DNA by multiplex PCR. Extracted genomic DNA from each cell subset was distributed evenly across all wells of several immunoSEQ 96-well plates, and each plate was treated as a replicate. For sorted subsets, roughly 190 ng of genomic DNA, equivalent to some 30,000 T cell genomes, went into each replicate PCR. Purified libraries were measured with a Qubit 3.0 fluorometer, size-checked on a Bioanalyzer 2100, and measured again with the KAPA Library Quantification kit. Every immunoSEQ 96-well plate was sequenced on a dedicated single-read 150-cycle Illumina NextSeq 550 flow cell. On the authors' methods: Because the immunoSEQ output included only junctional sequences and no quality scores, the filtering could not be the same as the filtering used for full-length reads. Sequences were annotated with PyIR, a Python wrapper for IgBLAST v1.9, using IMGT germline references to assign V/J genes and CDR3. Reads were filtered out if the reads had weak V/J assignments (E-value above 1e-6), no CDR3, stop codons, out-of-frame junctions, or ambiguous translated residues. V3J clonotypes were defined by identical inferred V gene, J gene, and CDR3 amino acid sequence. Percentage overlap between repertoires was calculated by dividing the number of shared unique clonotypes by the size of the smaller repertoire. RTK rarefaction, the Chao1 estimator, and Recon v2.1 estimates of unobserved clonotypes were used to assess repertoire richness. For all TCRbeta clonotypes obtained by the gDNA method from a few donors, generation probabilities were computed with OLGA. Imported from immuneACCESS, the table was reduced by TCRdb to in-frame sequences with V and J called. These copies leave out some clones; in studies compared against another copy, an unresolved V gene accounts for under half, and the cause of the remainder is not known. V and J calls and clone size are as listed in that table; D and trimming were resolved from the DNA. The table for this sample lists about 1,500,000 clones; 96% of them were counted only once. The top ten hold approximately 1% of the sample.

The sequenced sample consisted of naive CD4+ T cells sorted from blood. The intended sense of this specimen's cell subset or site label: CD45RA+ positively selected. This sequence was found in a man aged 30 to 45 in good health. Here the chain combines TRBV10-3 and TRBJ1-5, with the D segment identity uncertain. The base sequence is TGTGCCATCAGTGAAAAATCGGATCAGCCCCAGCATTTT. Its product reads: CAISEKSDQPQHF.